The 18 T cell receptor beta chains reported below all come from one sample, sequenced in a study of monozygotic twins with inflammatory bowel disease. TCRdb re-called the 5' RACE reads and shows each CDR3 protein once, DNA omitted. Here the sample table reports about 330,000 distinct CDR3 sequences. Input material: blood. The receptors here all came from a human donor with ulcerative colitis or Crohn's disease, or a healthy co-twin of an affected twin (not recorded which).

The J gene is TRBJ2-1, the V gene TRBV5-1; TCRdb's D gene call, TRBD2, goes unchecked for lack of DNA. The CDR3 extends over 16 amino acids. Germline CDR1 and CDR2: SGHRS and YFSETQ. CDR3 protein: CASSLALAGTVNEQFF.

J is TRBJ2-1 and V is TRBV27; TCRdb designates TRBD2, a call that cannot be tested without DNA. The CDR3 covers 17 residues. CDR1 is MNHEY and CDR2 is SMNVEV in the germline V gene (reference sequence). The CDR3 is CASRFLLSGGGTNEQFF.

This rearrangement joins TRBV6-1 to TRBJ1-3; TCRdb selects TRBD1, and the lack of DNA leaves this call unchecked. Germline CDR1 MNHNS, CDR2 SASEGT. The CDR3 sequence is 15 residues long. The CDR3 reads CASIKTGISGNTIYF.

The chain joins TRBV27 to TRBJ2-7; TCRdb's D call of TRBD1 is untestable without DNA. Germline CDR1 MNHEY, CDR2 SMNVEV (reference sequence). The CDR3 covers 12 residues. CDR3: CASSFPQGKQYF.

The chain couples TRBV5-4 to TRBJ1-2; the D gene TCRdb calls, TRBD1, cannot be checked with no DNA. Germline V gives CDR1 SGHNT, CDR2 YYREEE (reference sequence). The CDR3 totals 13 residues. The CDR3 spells CASSPQGNMGYTF.

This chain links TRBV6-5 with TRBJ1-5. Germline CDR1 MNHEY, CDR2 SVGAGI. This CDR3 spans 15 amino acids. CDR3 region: CASSYSRWGNQPQHF.

The CDR3 loop is CAWSVLGTRVHEQYF. This chain links TRBV30 with TRBJ2-7; the D call from TCRdb, TRBD1, cannot be confirmed without DNA. In germline, CDR1 is GTSNPN, CDR2 SVGIG (reference sequence). CDR3 length equals 15 residues. The full variable domain, with the rest looked up from reference TRBV30 and TRBJ2-7, is SQTIHQWPATLVQPVGSPLSLECTVEGTSNPNLYWYRQAAGRGLQLLFYSVGIGQISSEVPQNLSASRPQDRQFILSSKKLLLSDSGFYLCAWSVLGTRVHEQYFGPGTRLTVT.

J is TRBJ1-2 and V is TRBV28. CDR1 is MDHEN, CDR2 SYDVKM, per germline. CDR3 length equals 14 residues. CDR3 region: CASSLVHQRYGYTF.

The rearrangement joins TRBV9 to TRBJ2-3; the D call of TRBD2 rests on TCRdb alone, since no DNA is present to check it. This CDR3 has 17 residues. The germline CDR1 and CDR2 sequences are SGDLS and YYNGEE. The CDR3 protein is CASSPSGASGGTDTQYF. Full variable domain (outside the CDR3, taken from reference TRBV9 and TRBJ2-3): DSGVTQTPKHLITATGQRVTLRCSPRSGDLSVYWYQQSLDQGLQFLIQYYNGEERAKGNILERFSAQQFPDLHSELNLSSLELGDSALYFCASSPSGASGGTDTQYFGPGTRLTVL.

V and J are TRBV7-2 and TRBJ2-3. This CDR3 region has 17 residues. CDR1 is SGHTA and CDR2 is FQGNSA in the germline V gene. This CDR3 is CASSLETSGLSTDTQYF.

CDR3 protein: CASSWGTGETRELFF. This chain connects TRBV28 to TRBJ2-2; checking the TCRdb D call of TRBD1 is not possible without DNA. This CDR3 has 15 amino acids. The germline V gene has CDR1 MDHEN and CDR2 SYDVKM.

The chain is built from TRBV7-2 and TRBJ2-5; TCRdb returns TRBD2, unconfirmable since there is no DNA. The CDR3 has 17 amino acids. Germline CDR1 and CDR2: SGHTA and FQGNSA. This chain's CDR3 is CASSRRTSGVSKETQYF.

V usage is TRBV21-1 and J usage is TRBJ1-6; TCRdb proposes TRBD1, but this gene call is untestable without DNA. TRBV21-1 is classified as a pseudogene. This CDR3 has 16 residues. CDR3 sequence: CATGQRGLFYNSPLHF.

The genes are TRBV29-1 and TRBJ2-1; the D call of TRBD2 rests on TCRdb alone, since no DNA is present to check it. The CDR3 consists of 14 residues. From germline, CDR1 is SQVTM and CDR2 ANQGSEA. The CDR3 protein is CSVPSGLVFDEQFF.

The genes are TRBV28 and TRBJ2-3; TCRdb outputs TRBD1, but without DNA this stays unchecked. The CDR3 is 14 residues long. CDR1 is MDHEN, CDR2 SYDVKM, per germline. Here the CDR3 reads CASRPIDGRDTQYF.

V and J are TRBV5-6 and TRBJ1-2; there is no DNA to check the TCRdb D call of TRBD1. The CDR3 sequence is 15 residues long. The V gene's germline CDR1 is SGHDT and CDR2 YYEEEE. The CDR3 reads CASSPGGGQGYGYTF.

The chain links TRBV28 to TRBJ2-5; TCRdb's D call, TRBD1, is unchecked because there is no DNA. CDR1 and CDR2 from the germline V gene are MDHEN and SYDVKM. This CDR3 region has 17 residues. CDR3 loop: CASSLWTGGPTQETQYF.

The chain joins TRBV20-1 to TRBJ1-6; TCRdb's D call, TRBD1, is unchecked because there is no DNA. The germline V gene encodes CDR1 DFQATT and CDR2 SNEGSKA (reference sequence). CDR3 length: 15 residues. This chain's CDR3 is CSANSLGASNSPLHF.